The entry that follows covers one TCR beta chain sequence. The antigen is unknown. The data are from a study of T cell responses to AZD1222 COVID-19 vaccine. The junction had 8 bases not matched to a gene; V was cut back by 7 bases and J by 4 bases. Germline CDR1 and CDR2: SGHRS and YFSETQ. The CDR3 sequence is 15 residues long. The assay was immunoSEQ multiplex PCR, and TCRdb's table has in-frame clones only and misses some. The repertoire includes 100,000 to 120,000 clones, about 95% of them detected once, and 2.5% to 3% sits in the top ten. Study-level results: When two AZD1222 doses had been given, Spike-specific TCR breadth and depth rose. Donors were mostly white British, more females; clonal diversity possibly underestimated.

Specimen: peripheral blood, collected 28 days after the second AZD1222 dose. The clonotype was recovered from an adult who received the AZD1222 COVID-19 vaccine. The genes are TRBV5-1 and TRBJ2-1; 10 bases map to TRBD2. The CDR3 DNA reads as TGCGCCAGCTACCCTCTAGCGGGAGATTACAATGAGCAGTTCTTC. It encodes CASYPLAGDYNEQFF.